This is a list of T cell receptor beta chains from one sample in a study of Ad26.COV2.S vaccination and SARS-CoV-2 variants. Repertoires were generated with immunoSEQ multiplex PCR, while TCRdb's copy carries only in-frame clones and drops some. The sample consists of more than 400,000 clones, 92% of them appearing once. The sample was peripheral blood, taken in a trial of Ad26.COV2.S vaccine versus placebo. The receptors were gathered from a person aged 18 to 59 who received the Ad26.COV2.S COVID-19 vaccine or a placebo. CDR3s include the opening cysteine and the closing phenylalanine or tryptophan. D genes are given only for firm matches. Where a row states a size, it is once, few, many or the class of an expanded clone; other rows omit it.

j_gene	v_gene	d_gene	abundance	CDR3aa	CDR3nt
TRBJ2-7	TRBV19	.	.	CASSNPVDGDEQYF	TGTGCCAGTAGTAACCCCGTGGACGGCGACGAGCAGTACTTC
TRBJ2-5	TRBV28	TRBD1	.	CASSGYLQGKSRTQYF	TGTGCCAGCAGTGGATACTTACAGGGGAAGTCCCGGACCCAGTACTTC
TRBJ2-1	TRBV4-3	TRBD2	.	CASSQDTIAGGLNEQFF	TGCGCCAGCAGCCAAGATACCATAGCGGGGGGGCTCAATGAGCAGTTCTTC
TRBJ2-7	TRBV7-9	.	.	CASSLIRYEQYF	TGTGCCAGCAGCTTAATCCGCTACGAGCAGTACTTC
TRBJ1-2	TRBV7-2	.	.	CASSLGSLGYYGYTF	TGTGCCAGCAGCTTAGGCTCTTTGGGCTACTATGGCTACACCTTC
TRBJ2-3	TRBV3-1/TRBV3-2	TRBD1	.	CASSRRTGASADTQYF	TGTGCCAGCAGCCGACGGACAGGGGCCTCTGCAGATACGCAGTATTTT
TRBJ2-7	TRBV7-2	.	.	CASSLQAERYEQYF	TGTGCCAGCAGCCTACAGGCCGAACGGTACGAGCAGTACTTC
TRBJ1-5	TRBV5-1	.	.	CASSLGPRGNQPQHF	TGCGCCAGCAGCTTGGGACCGCGGGGCAATCAGCCCCAGCATTTT
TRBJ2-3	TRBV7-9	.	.	CASSLVQSDTQYF	TGTGCCAGCAGCTTAGTACAGTCAGATACGCAGTATTTT
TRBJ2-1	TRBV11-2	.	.	CASSPWTGVVYNEQFF	TGTGCCAGCAGCCCATGGACGGGGGTTGTCTACAATGAGCAGTTCTTC
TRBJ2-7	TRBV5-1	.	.	CASSLANLSGQYF	TGCGCCAGCAGCTTGGCTAACCTATCGGGGCAGTACTTC
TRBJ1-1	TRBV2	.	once	CASSEPGEGSLNTEAFF	TGTGCCAGCAGTGAACCTGGGGAGGGGTCCTTGAACACTGAAGCTTTCTTT
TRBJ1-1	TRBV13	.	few	CASIRWVNRTEAFF	TGTGCCAGCATTAGATGGGTAAACCGCACTGAAGCTTTCTTT
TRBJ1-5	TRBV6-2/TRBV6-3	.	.	CASSYRGQGNQPQHF	TGTGCCAGCAGTTACCGAGGGCAGGGGAATCAGCCCCAGCATTTT
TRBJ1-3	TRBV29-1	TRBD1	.	CSVGDSIFGNTIYF	TGCAGCGTTGGGGACAGCATTTTTGGAAACACCATATATTTT
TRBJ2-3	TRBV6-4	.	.	CASSDGGSPSTDTQYF	TGTGCCAGCAGTGACGGGGGCTCCCCTAGCACAGATACGCAGTATTTT
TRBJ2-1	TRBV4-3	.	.	CASSQERTGRSYNEQFF	TGCGCCAGCAGCCAAGAAAGGACGGGACGCTCCTACAATGAGCAGTTCTTC
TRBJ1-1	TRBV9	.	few	CASSVVGVGALNTEAFF	TGTGCCAGCAGCGTAGTGGGTGTGGGGGCCCTGAACACTGAAGCTTTCTTT
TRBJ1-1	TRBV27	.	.	CASSLSDNPGGTEAFF	TGTGCCAGCAGTTTATCGGACAACCCCGGTGGCACTGAAGCTTTCTTT
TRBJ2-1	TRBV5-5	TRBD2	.	CASSLIASGSSYNEQFF	TGTGCCAGCAGCTTGATCGCTAGCGGGAGCTCCTACAATGAGCAGTTCTTC
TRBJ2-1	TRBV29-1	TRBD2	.	CSVPSGGIHNEQFF	TGCAGCGTCCCAAGCGGGGGGATACACAATGAGCAGTTCTTC
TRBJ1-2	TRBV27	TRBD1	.	CASSLGTGSYYGYTF	TGTGCCAGCAGTTTGGGGACAGGATCCTACTATGGCTACACCTTC
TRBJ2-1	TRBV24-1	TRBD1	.	CATSDLRTGGDSSYNEQFF	TGTGCCACCAGTGATTTGCGGACAGGGGGCGACAGCTCCTACAATGAGCAGTTCTTC
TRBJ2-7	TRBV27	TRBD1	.	CASSGLGTGGYEQYF	TGTGCCAGCAGTGGACTCGGGACAGGGGGCTACGAGCAGTACTTC
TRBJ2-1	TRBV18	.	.	CASSPGLGEQFF	TGTGCCAGCTCACCAGGGTTGGGTGAGCAGTTCTTC
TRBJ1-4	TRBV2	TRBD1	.	CASSFDRAAINEKLFF	TGTGCCAGCAGCTTTGACAGGGCTGCAATTAATGAAAAACTGTTTTTT
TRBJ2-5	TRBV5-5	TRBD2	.	CASSLAVRGDQETQYF	TGTGCCAGCAGCTTGGCTGTCCGGGGGGACCAAGAGACCCAGTACTTC
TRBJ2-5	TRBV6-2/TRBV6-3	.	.	CASSYLGTHQETQYF	TGTGCCAGCAGTTATCTCGGGACTCACCAAGAGACCCAGTACTTC
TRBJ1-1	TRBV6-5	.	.	CASCTGNTEAFF	TGTGCCAGCTGCACAGGGAACACTGAAGCTTTCTTT
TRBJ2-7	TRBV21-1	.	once	CASSKDSSSEQYF	TGTGCCAGCAGCAAGGACAGCTCCTCCGAGCAGTACTTC
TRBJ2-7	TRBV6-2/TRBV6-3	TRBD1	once	CASSYGDRTPTYEQYF	TGTGCCAGCAGTTACGGGGACAGGACGCCTACCTACGAGCAGTACTTC
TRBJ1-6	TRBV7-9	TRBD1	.	CASSEGQGYNSPLHF	TGTGCCAGCAGCGAGGGACAGGGCTATAATTCACCCCTCCACTTT
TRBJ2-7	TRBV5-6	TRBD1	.	CASSWGQGSSYEQYF	TGTGCCAGCAGCTGGGGACAGGGTAGCTCCTACGAGCAGTACTTC
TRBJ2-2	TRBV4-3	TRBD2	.	CASSQEPGLAGSNTGELFF	TGCGCCAGCAGCCAAGAACCGGGACTAGCGGGGTCGAACACCGGGGAGCTGTTTTTT
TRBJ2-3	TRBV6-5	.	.	CASSLRGDTDTQYF	TGTGCCAGCAGCCTGAGGGGGGACACAGATACGCAGTATTTT
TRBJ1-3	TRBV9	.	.	CASTPGDSGNTIYF	TGTGCCAGCACACCGGGGGACTCTGGAAACACCATATATTTT
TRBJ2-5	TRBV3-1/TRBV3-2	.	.	CASSQDLLVKTQYF	TGTGCCAGCAGCCAAGACCTACTGGTGAAGACCCAGTACTTC
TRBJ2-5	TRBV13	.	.	CASSYLTGHEETQYF	TGTGCCAGCAGCTATTTAACCGGACACGAGGAGACCCAGTACTTC
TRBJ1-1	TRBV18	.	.	CASSPTDMNTEAFF	TGTGCCAGCTCACCGACAGATATGAACACTGAAGCTTTCTTT
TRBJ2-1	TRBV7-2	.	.	CASSSTGYEQFF	TGTGCCAGCAGCTCAACAGGGTATGAGCAGTTCTTC
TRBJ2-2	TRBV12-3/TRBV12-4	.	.	CASQHTGELFF	TGTGCCAGCCAACACACCGGGGAGCTGTTTTTT
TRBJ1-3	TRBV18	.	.	CASSPPLVSGNTIYF	TGTGCCAGCTCACCACCTTTGGTCTCTGGAAACACCATATATTTT
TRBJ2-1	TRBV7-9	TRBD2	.	CASRPGLAGGLYNEQFF	TGTGCCAGCAGACCCGGACTAGCGGGGGGACTTTACAATGAGCAGTTCTTC
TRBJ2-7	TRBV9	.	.	CASSVEDGYEQYF	TGTGCCAGCAGCGTCGAGGACGGGTACGAGCAGTACTTC
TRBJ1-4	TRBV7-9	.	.	CASSSLFSEKLFF	TGTGCCAGCAGCTCCCTTTTTTCCGAAAAACTGTTTTTT
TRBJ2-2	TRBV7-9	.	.	CASSLIQSTGELFF	TGTGCCAGCAGCCTAATTCAAAGTACCGGGGAGCTGTTTTTT